Included here is one T cell receptor beta chain sequence, with context. The target antigen is unknown. This sample stems from a study of T cell responses to AZD1222 COVID-19 vaccine. Study-level findings and limits: The study identified only six AZD1222 recipients as seropositive at baseline. Only after the peak T cell response were repertoires sampled. Across spike, vaccine-associated CD4 TCRs were found, dominant at 160-218 and 743-854. Unmutated variant regions reportedly attract nearly half of all spike-specific TCRs.

Trimming removed 4 bases at V and 6 bases at J, with 12 bases between. The CDR3 is 13 residues long. In germline, CDR1 is LNHDA, CDR2 SQIVND (reference sequence). Here immunoSEQ multiplex PCR was the method, and the copy in TCRdb shows in-frame clones only, minus some. The sample lists about 110,000 clones; around 90% were seen once. The sample consisted of peripheral blood, taken on day 0 of MenACWY control vaccination. This clonotype was sampled from an adult in good health. This sequence joins TRBV19 and TRBJ1-2; D gene unclear. CDR3 coding DNA: TGTGCCAGTAGTAATTTCAGAACCAATGGCTACACCTTC. This gives the protein CASSNFRTNGYTF.